This T cell receptor (beta chain) emerged from a study of T cells in Graves' hyperthyroidism and ophthalmopathy. In its sample, this clonotype was seen many times. V was trimmed by 0 bases and J by 5 bases, leaving 14 bases between them. Looked up from germline, CDR1 is SQVTM and CDR2 is ANQGSEA. This CDR3 region has 14 residues. Those with hyperthyroidism were 18 to 65 years old, newly diagnosed, and ill for under 2 months. Diagnosis rested on symptoms, serum thyroxine and TRAb, thyroid ultrasound, and orbital computed tomography. The investigators amplified TCR beta CDR3 regions from RNA transcripts. Using the HTBI primer set, a first-round RT-PCR was run on the TCR CDR3. Via MiXCR, TCRdb re-called the multiplex PCR reads, giving one row per CDR3 protein. The sample has roughly 400,000 distinct CDR3 sequences; around a sixth are singletons.

This TCR derives from a woman aged 18-29 years with Graves' hyperthyroidism that later progressed to Graves' ophthalmopathy. The rearrangement uses TRBV29-1 and TRBJ2-7; the D is unclear. Sequencing was done on a sample of blood. DNA of the CDR3: TGCAGCGTTGAAGATCCCTTTCTGCGACACGAGCAGTACTTC. Translating gives CSVEDPFLRHEQYF.